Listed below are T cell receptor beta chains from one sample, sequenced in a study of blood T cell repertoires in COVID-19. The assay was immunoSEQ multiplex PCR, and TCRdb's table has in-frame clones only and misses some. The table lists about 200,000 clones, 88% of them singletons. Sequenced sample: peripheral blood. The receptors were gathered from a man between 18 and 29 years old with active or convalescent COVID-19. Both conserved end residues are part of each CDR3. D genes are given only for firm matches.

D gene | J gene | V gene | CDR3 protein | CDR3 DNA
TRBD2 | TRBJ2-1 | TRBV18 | CASSPPVAGAGGEQFF | TGTGCCAGCTCACCACCGGTAGCGGGAGCCGGCGGTGAGCAGTTCTTC
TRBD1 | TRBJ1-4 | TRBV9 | CASSAGQGTEKLFF | TGTGCCAGCAGCGCGGGACAGGGGACTGAAAAACTGTTTTTT
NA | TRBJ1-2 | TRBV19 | CASSIPGGGRNYGYTF | TGTGCCAGTAGTATCCCCGGGGGGGGGAGAAACTATGGCTACACCTTC
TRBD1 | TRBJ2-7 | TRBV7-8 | CASSWLRGGDSYEQYF | TGTGCCAGCAGCTGGCTCCGAGGGGGCGATTCCTACGAGCAGTACTTC
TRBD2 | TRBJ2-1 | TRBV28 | CASNNPGGHNEQFF | TGTGCCAGCAATAATCCGGGAGGCCACAATGAGCAGTTCTTC
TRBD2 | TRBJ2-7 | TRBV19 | CASSRASGAYEQYF | TGTGCCAGTAGTAGGGCTAGCGGAGCCTACGAGCAGTACTTC
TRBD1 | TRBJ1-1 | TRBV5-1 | CASSTRGGAGTEAFF | TGCGCCAGCAGCACTCGAGGGGGCGCGGGGACTGAAGCTTTCTTT
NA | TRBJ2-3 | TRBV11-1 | CASRATGDTQYF | TGTGCCAGCAGGGCTACGGGAGATACGCAGTATTTT
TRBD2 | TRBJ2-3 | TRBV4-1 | CASSQERTSGNQQYF | TGCGCCAGCAGCCAGGAACGGACTAGCGGGAACCAACAGTATTTT
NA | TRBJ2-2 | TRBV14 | CASSHAPLAAANTGELFF | TGTGCCAGCAGCCATGCGCCTTTAGCGGCCGCGAACACCGGGGAGCTGTTTTTT
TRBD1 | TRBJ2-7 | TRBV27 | CASSLSSRGQNEQYF | TGTGCCAGCAGTTTATCGTCCAGGGGGCAAAACGAGCAGTACTTC
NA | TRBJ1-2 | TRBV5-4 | CASSPGGEGYGYTF | TGTGCCAGCAGCCCGGGGGGGGAAGGCTATGGCTACACCTTC
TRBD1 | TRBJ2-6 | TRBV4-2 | CASSQGQGASGANVLTF | TGTGCCAGCAGCCAAGGACAGGGGGCGTCGGGGGCCAACGTCCTGACTTTC
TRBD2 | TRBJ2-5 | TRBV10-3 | CAISEETSGRARETQYF | TGTGCCATCAGTGAGGAGACTAGCGGGAGGGCCCGGGAGACCCAGTACTTC
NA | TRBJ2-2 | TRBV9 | CASSAGTLGTGELFF | TGTGCCAGCAGCGCCGGGACTCTCGGCACCGGGGAGCTGTTTTTT
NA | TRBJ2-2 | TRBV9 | CASSAQGGLGTGELFF | TGTGCCAGCAGCGCCCAAGGAGGGTTGGGCACCGGGGAGCTGTTTTTT